This entry lists 32 T cell receptor beta chains sequenced from one sample in a study of T-cell memory formation after mild COVID-19 (dated by TCRdb to the early 2020s). Library method: 5' RACE. The instrument was an Illumina NovaSeq 6000. Using fastp trimming at Q25 and MiXCR clonotype assembly, TCRdb reanalyzed the public sequencing data and kept in-frame beta chains. For every CDR3 protein sequence, its rows merge into one entry that carries the most common genes and DNA. This sample is represented by about 100,000 distinct CDR3 sequences; 11% of them were singletons. The ten largest clonotypes hold approximately 39% of the sample. Sequencing was performed on PBMCs or a T cell subset sorted from them (not recorded which). All receptors derive from a man aged 18 to 29 who had mild COVID-19 (a few samples of this study predate the infection). The sample titles of this study are shuffled in the database, so cell type and time point are left out; the donor was told from shared clones.

This clonotype has a handful of counts. J is TRBJ1-1 and V is TRBV5-1, with 10 bases identical to TRBD1. Losses at the gene ends were 4 bases for V and 0 bases for J; bases not matched to a gene: 9. From germline, CDR1 is SGHRS and CDR2 YFSETQ. CDR3 length equals 17 residues. The chain's CDR3 is CASSAKGTGALNTEAFF. The CDR3 DNA reads as TGCGCCAGCAGCGCTAAGGGGACAGGGGCTTTGAACACTGAAGCTTTCTTT. The full variable domain, in which reference TRBV5-1 and TRBJ1-1 provide the parts outside the CDR3, is KAGVTQTPRYLIKTRGQQVTLSCSPISGHRSVSWYQQTPGQGLQFLFEYFSETQRNKGNFPGRFSGRQFSNSRSEMNVSTLELGDSALYLCASSAKGTGALNTEAFFGQGTRLTVV.

This clonotype was seen at least ten times. The V call is TRBV5-1, the J call TRBJ2-7, with D possibly being TRBD1 (5 bases). The length of the CDR3 is 15 residues. V shed 4 bases and J shed 2 bases, with 16 bases lying between them. Germline V gene data show CDR1 as SGHRS and CDR2 as YFSETQ. The chain's CDR3 is CASSPEPRAPYEQYF. CDR3 in DNA: TGCGCCAGCAGCCCCGAACCCAGGGCCCCCTACGAGCAGTACTTC.

This clonotype was recorded many times. The V and J genes are TRBV5-1 and TRBJ2-6, with D perhaps assigned TRBD1 or TRBD2 (5 bases each). Germline-derived CDR1 and CDR2 are SGHRS and YFSETQ. Trimming cost V 2 bases and J 4 bases, with 7 bases left between them. The CDR3 spans 14 residues. CDR3 sequence: CASSFGTGANVLTF. In DNA form, the CDR3 reads TGCGCCAGCAGCTTCGGGACCGGGGCCAACGTCCTGACTTTC.

This clonotype was detected only a few times. The chain carries TRBV7-2 and TRBJ1-2, with unresolved D. The germline V and J ends were trimmed by 4 bases and 6 bases, with 15 bases remaining between them. Germline CDR1 is SGHTA and CDR2 is FQGNSA. CDR3 length: 14 residues. The CDR3 nucleotides read TGTGCCAGCAGCTCCCTGGCCGGGGTGGATGGCTACACCTTC. This codes for CASSSLAGVDGYTF. The whole variable domain, filled in from reference TRBV7-2 and TRBJ1-2, reads GAGVSQSPSNKVTEKGKDVELRCDPISGHTALYWYRQSLGQGLEFLIYFQGNSAPDKSGLPSDRFSAERTGGSVSTLTIQRTQQEDSAVYLCASSSLAGVDGYTFGSGTRLTVV.

The chain is built from TRBV25-1 and TRBJ2-7; D gene ambiguous. Germline lookup yields CDR1 MGHDK and CDR2 SYGVNS. The CDR3 length is 12 residues. The V and J ends lost 2 bases and 7 bases respectively, with 9 bases between them. This CDR3 reads CASSEGIGEQYV. The CDR3 DNA sequence: TGTGCCAGCAGTGAAGGTATCGGGGAGCAGTACGTC.

Only a few counts were recorded for this clonotype. The rearrangement links TRBV27 to TRBJ2-3, with no clear D. V was cut by 2 bases and J by 0 bases, with 9 bases left in between. Germline CDR1 is MNHEY and CDR2 is SMNVEV (reference sequence). The CDR3 runs 15 residues. CDR3 DNA sequence: TGTGCCAGCAGTTTACCCGGCCGGAGCACAGATACGCAGTATTTT. Translation gives CASSLPGRSTDTQYF.

There are a few counts of this clonotype. This chain links TRBV5-6 with TRBJ2-1; D assignment may be TRBD1 or TRBD2 (5 bases each). Germline V gene sequence: CDR1 SGHDT, CDR2 YYEEEE. This CDR3 contains 13 residues. Between the trimmed V and J ends, which lost 4 bases and 6 bases, there was a span of 11 bases. The CDR3 here is CASSMYGGNEQFF. The CDR3 coding sequence is TGTGCCAGCAGCATGTATGGGGGCAATGAGCAGTTCTTC.

At least ten counts were recorded for this clonotype. The rearrangement uses TRBV9 and TRBJ2-5; 7 bases match TRBD1. The CDR3 extends over 14 amino acids. Germline-derived CDR1 and CDR2 are SGDLS and YYNGEE. Germline trimming cut 4 bases from V and 0 bases from J; bases unmatched to any gene: 3. The DNA of the CDR3 is TGTGCCAGCAGCTCCGACAGGGACCAAGAGACCCAGTACTTC. Its protein is CASSSDRDQETQYF. The variable domain in full, with the rest retrieved from reference TRBV9 and TRBJ2-5, is DSGVTQTPKHLITATGQRVTLRCSPRSGDLSVYWYQQSLDQGLQFLIQYYNGEERAKGNILERFSAQQFPDLHSELNLSSLELGDSALYFCASSSDRDQETQYFGPGTRLLVL.

This clonotype was counted between two and nine times. This chain links TRBV27 with TRBJ2-1; D is uncertain. This CDR3 is 14 amino acids long. Trimming took off 0 bases at V and 5 bases at J, with 8 bases between the two ends. Looked up from germline, CDR1 is MNHEY and CDR2 is SMNVEV (reference sequence). The CDR3: CASSLSGTNNEQFF. In DNA, the CDR3 is TGTGCCAGCAGTTTATCGGGAACCAACAATGAGCAGTTCTTC.

This chain uses TRBV7-6 with TRBJ2-3; TRBD1 or TRBD2 may be the D gene (5 bases each). Trimming shortened V by 2 bases and J by 2 bases, and 14 bases separated the two germline ends. The CDR3 consists of 16 residues. Germline-derived CDR1 and CDR2 are SGHVS and FNYEAQ. The CDR3 sequence is CASSLSEGPVTDTQYF. CDR3 coding DNA: TGTGCCAGCAGCTTATCCGAGGGGCCCGTCACAGATACGCAGTATTTT.

J is TRBJ2-5 and V is TRBV19, with D perhaps matching TRBD1 or TRBD2 (6 bases each). The V gene's germline CDR1 is LNHDA and CDR2 SQIVND (reference sequence). The CDR3 loop spans 15 amino acids. V was pared by 10 bases and J by 4 bases, with 22 bases between. CDR3 region: CATGGTRSARETQYF. For the CDR3, the DNA is TGTGCCACCGGGGGCACGAGGTCCGCCAGAGAGACCCAGTACTTC.

At least ten counts were recorded for this clonotype. The V gene is TRBV7-2, the J gene TRBJ2-2; TRBD2 is a possible D gene (6 bases). Trimming took 5 bases from V and 0 from J, leaving 16 bases between them. Germline lookup yields CDR1 SGHTA and CDR2 FQGNSA. CDR3 length: 17 residues. The CDR3 DNA is TGTGCCAGCAGCACCCTGGTCACTAGCCCGAACACCGGGGAGCTGTTTTTT. Protein sequence: CASSTLVTSPNTGELFF.

This clonotype was seen a handful of times. Here the CDR3 DNA reads TGTGCCAGCAGCTTGTATCCAGGGGGCACCTACGAGCAGTACGTC. Its translation is CASSLYPGGTYEQYV. The chain combines TRBV5-4 with TRBJ2-7; TRBD1 matches 8 bases. After removal of 1 base from V and 2 bases from J, the junction contained 5 bases not matched to a gene. The CDR3 extends over 15 amino acids. CDR1 is SGHNT and CDR2 is YYREEE in the germline V gene (reference sequence).

In its sample, this clonotype was seen many times. The chain couples TRBV4-1 to TRBJ2-1; 7 bases match TRBD1. Germline CDR1 MGHRA, CDR2 YSYEKL. This CDR3 has 15 amino acids. V lost 5 bases, J lost 4 bases, and 8 bases stayed unmatched. The CDR3 DNA follows: TGCGCCAGCAGCAAAAGGGGGACAGATTACAATGAGCAGTTCTTC. Its translation is CASSKRGTDYNEQFF.

This clonotype was picked up a small number of times. The V call is TRBV7-9, the J call TRBJ2-5; no clear D gene. From germline, CDR1 is SEHNR and CDR2 FQNEAQ (reference sequence). This CDR3 spans 17 amino acids. Deletions cut 4 bases from V and 5 bases from J, with 23 bases between. CDR3 region: CASSSNIPPLARETQYF. In DNA, the CDR3 is TGTGCCAGCAGCTCTAACATCCCCCCATTGGCGAGGGAGACCCAGTACTTC.

The chain has TRBV20-1 and TRBJ2-1, with 9 bases identical to TRBD1. The CDR3 sequence is 16 residues long. Germline CDR1 DFQATT, CDR2 SNEGSKA (reference sequence). J lost 4 bases, V lost 7 bases, and 14 bases had no gene match. The CDR3 reads CSVLSRTGAFYNEQFF. CDR3 bases: TGCAGTGTCCTTTCACGGACAGGGGCTTTTTACAATGAGCAGTTCTTC.

This clonotype has only a few counts. This rearrangement joins TRBV7-9 to TRBJ2-2; 7 bases line up with TRBD1. CDR1 and CDR2 (germline): SEHNR, FQNEAQ (reference sequence). Trimming at V came to 2 bases and at J to 7 bases, leaving 7 bases not matched to a gene. The CDR3 sequence is 15 residues long. The chain's CDR3 is CASSLSVRGNGELFF. Here the CDR3 DNA reads TGTGCCAGCAGCTTATCGGTCAGGGGGAACGGGGAGCTGTTTTTT.

This clonotype was counted only a few times. This sequence joins TRBV11-3 and TRBJ2-5, with TRBD1 matching 9 bases. V dropped 4 bases and J dropped 5; count of bases not matched to a gene: 8. Germline values: CDR1 SGHNT, CDR2 YENEEA. The CDR3 has 15 residues. The CDR3 spells CASSSRQGDGETQYF. CDR3 DNA sequence: TGTGCCAGCAGCTCGAGACAGGGGGACGGGGAGACCCAGTACTTC.

This clonotype was counted only a few times. The chain couples TRBV18 to TRBJ2-1; D may match TRBD1 or TRBD2 (6 bases each). This CDR3 has 18 amino acids. Trimming cost V 4 bases and J 15 bases, with 34 bases left between them. Germline loops: CDR1 KGHSH, CDR2 LQKENI. The CDR3 loop is CASSLSGRQAGPTEGPFF. CDR3 DNA sequence: TGTGCCAGCTCACTCTCGGGGCGACAGGCGGGGCCTACCGAGGGTCCGTTCTTC.

J is TRBJ1-1 and V is TRBV5-1; 9 bases line up with TRBD1. Germline CDR1 is SGHRS and CDR2 is YFSETQ. The CDR3 extends over 15 amino acids. J gave up 1 base and V 4 bases, and 5 bases lay outside the gene matches. The CDR3 here is CASSPQTGGNTEAFF. CDR3 DNA sequence: TGCGCCAGCAGCCCCCAGACAGGGGGGAACACTGAAGCTTTCTTT.

This clonotype showed up just a few times. This chain uses TRBV4-1 with TRBJ2-7; either TRBD1 or TRBD2 may supply D (5 bases each). The CDR3 covers 14 residues. Between the trimmed V and J ends, which lost 4 bases and 2 bases, there was a span of 12 bases. Per germline, CDR1 MGHRA and CDR2 YSYEKL. The CDR3 nucleotides read TGCGCCAGCAGCCGGTGGCAGGGAGCCTACGAGCAGTACGTC. This gives the protein CASSRWQGAYEQYV.

Only a few counts were recorded for this clonotype. The chain uses TRBV11-3 and TRBJ2-2, with 10 nucleotides matching TRBD1. V lost 5 bases, J lost 7 bases, and 10 bases stayed unmatched. The CDR3 spans 16 residues. Germline loops: CDR1 SGHNT, CDR2 YENEEA. CDR3 bases: TGTGCCAGCAGCGGACAGGGGGTCATCTGGGGCGGGGAGCTGTTTTTT. It encodes CASSGQGVIWGGELFF.

This chain links TRBV23-1 with TRBJ1-6; D not certain. TRBV23-1 is reported as an ORF; its role is uncertain. Trimming took off 1 base at V and 9 bases at J, with 16 bases between the two ends. The CDR3 is 16 amino acids. The CDR3 sequence is CASSQYGPSGGSPLHF. CDR3 coding DNA: TGCGCCAGCAGTCAATACGGGCCCTCAGGCGGTTCACCCCTCCACTTT.

This clonotype has only a few counts. The chain is built from TRBV10-3 and TRBJ2-3; TRBD2 matches at 7 bases. Germline CDR1 ENHRY, CDR2 SYGVKD. Trimming took 3 bases from V and 6 from J; bases not matched to a gene: 12. The CDR3 totals 16 residues. CDR3 bases: TGTGCCATCAGTGATAGACCAACAGCGGGGCCCGATACGCAGTATTTT. Translating gives CAISDRPTAGPDTQYF.

This chain links TRBV11-2 with TRBJ2-7; D not resolved. Germline-derived CDR1 and CDR2 are SGHAT and FQNNGV. V was trimmed by 0 bases and J by 4 bases, leaving 10 bases between them. CDR3 size: 14 residues. CDR3 sequence: CASSLDPGTYEQYF. The CDR3 DNA follows: TGTGCCAGCAGCTTAGATCCCGGCACTTACGAGCAGTACTTC.

This clonotype was found many times. The rearrangement uses TRBV12-3 or TRBV12-4 and TRBJ2-3, with 7 bases lining up with TRBD2. The CDR3 runs to 15 residues. The V and J ends lost 6 bases and 4 bases, in that order; junction bases with no gene match: 10. The CDR3 sequence: CASSHRLAPPDTQYF. Here the CDR3 DNA reads TGTGCCAGCAGCCACCGACTAGCACCCCCAGATACGCAGTATTTT.

This clonotype was observed a handful of times. This chain joins TRBV29-1 and TRBJ2-5; D remains ambiguous. CDR1 SQVTM and CDR2 ANQGSEA come from the germline V gene. The CDR3 has 14 amino acids. Between the trimmed V and J ends, which lost 4 bases and 2 bases, there was a span of 14 bases. CDR3 amino acids: CSVVRVNLQETQYF. DNA of the CDR3: TGCAGCGTTGTCCGTGTGAACCTACAAGAGACCCAGTACTTC.

The chain carries TRBV6-2 or TRBV6-3 and TRBJ2-5; 7 bases match TRBD1. The CDR3 consists of 15 residues. Germline V CDR1 and CDR2: MNHEY, SVGEGT. V lost 3 bases, J lost 2 bases, and 6 bases stayed unmatched. The CDR3 is CASSYSGQAQETQYF. The CDR3 DNA reads TGTGCCAGCAGTTATTCCGGACAGGCTCAAGAGACCCAGTACTTC.

This clonotype was recorded many times. J is TRBJ2-7 and V is TRBV9; D might be TRBD2 (5 bases). Germline V gene data show CDR1 as SGDLS and CDR2 as YYNGEE. The CDR3 consists of 13 residues. V was clipped by 0 bases and J by 1 base, with 5 bases between them. Here the CDR3 reads CASSVGGSYEQYF. Written as DNA, the CDR3 is TGTGCCAGCAGCGTAGGCGGGTCCTACGAGCAGTACTTC.

This rearrangement joins TRBV29-1 to TRBJ2-7; the D gene is possibly TRBD2 (5 bases). Trimming stripped 6 bases from V and 6 bases from J, with 12 bases between. Germline-derived CDR1 and CDR2 are SQVTM and ANQGSEA. This CDR3 spans 11 amino acids. CDR3 region: CSVRGISEQYF. The CDR3 DNA is TGCAGCGTCCGGGGAATAAGCGAGCAGTACTTC.

This clonotype has only a few counts. The chain carries TRBV27 and TRBJ2-2; 7 positions agree with TRBD1. From germline, CDR1 is MNHEY and CDR2 SMNVEV (reference sequence). V lost 7 bases and J lost 7; bases outside the gene matches: 9. This CDR3 contains 14 residues. The CDR3 protein is CASTLRQGGGELFF. The CDR3, as DNA: TGTGCCAGCACCCTTCGACAGGGCGGCGGGGAGCTGTTTTTT.

This clonotype showed up just a few times. The chain combines TRBV6-4 with TRBJ2-1; weak D call: TRBD1 (6 bases). Germline-derived CDR1 and CDR2 are MRHNA and SNTAGT. Trimming took 0 bases from V and 9 from J, leaving 15 bases between them. This CDR3 has 15 residues. The CDR3 region has the DNA TGTGCCAGCAGTGACTCATCAGGGGCGGTGAGTGAGCAGTTCTTC. This encodes CASSDSSGAVSEQFF.